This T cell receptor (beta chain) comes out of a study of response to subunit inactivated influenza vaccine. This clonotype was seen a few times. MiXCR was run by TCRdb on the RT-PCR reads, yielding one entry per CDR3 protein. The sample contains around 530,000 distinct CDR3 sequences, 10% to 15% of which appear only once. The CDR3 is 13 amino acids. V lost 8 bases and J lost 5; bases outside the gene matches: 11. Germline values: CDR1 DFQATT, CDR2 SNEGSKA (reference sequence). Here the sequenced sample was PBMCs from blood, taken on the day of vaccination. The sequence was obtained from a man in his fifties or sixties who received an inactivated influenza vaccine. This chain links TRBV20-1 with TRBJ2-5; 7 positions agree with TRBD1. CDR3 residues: CSRGQARSETQYF. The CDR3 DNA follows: TGCAGTCGAGGACAGGCGCGAAGCGAGACCCAGTACTTC.